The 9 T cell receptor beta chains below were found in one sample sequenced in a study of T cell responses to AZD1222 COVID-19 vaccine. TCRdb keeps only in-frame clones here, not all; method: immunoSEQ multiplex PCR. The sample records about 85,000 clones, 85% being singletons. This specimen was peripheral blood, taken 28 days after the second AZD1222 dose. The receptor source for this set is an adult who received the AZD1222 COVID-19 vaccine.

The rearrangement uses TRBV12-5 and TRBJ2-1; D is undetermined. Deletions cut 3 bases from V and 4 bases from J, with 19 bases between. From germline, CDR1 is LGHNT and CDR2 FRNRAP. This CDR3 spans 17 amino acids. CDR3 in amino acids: CASGFLSRIGAYNEQFF. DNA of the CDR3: TGTGCTAGTGGTTTCCTTTCCCGCATAGGAGCGTACAATGAGCAGTTCTTC.

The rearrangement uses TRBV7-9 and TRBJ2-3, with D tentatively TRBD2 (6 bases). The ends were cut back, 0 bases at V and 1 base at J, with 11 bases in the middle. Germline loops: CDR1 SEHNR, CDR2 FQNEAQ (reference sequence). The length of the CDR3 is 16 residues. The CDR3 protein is CASSLAASARTDTQYF. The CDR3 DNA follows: TGTGCCAGCAGCTTAGCAGCTAGCGCCCGCACAGATACGCAGTATTTT.

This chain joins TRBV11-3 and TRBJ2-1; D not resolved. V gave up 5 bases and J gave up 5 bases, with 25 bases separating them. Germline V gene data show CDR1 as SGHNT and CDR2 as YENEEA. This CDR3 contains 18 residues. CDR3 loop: CASSQGIWPRAPHNEQFF. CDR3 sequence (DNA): TGTGCCAGCAGCCAAGGGATATGGCCGAGAGCCCCCCACAATGAGCAGTTCTTC.

The CDR3 spells CASSSRDLSTDTQYF. In DNA form, the CDR3 reads TGCGCCAGCAGCTCGAGGGACCTTAGCACAGATACGCAGTATTTT. V and J are TRBV5-1 and TRBJ2-3; tentatively, D is TRBD1 or TRBD2 (5 bases each). The CDR3 totals 15 residues. CDR1 and CDR2 from the germline V gene are SGHRS and YFSETQ. The V and J ends lost 3 bases and 0 bases respectively, with 11 bases between them.

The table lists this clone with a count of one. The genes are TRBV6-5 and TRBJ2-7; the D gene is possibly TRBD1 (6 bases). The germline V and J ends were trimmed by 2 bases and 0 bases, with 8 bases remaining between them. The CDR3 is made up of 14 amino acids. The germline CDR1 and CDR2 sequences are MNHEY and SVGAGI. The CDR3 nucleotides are TGTGCCAGCAGTTACACAGGGAGCTCCTACGAGCAGTACTTC. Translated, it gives CASSYTGSSYEQYF.

This chain's CDR3 is CASSLSGVENIQYF. CDR3 in DNA: TGTGCCAGCAGTTTATCAGGGGTCGAAAACATTCAGTACTTC. The V call is TRBV28, the J call TRBJ2-4; a possible D gene is TRBD1 (6 bases). Trimming pared 1 base from V and 5 bases from J, leaving 9 bases between. This CDR3 has 14 amino acids. Germline assignment: CDR1 MDHEN and CDR2 SYDVKM.

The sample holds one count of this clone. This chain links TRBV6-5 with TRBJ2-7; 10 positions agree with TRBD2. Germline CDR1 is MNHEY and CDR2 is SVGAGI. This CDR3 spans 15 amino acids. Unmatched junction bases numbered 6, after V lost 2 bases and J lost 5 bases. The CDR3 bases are TGTGCCAGCAGTTACGAGGCTAGCGGGAGTAACGAGCAGTACTTC. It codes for CASSYEASGSNEQYF.

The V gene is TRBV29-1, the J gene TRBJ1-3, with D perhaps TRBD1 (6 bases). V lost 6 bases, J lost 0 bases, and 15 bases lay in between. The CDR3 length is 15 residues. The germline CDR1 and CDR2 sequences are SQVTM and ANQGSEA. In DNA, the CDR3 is TGCAGCGTGAGGGGGGGCAGCAACTCTGGAAACACCATATATTTT. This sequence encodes CSVRGGSNSGNTIYF.

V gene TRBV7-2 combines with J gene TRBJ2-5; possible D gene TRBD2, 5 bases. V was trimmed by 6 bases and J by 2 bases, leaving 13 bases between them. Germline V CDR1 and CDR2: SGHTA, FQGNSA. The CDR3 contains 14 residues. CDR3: CASRIAGGQETQYF. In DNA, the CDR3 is TGTGCCAGCAGGATCGCCGGCGGGCAAGAGACCCAGTACTTC. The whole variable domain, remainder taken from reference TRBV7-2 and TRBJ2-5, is GAGVSQSPSNKVTEKGKDVELRCDPISGHTALYWYRQSLGQGLEFLIYFQGNSAPDKSGLPSDRFSAERTGGSVSTLTIQRTQQEDSAVYLCASRIAGGQETQYFGPGTRLLVL.